This T cell receptor beta chain was identified during a study of OX40 agonist ivuxolimab in advanced cancers. Background on the study: Eligibility admitted prior anti-PD-1, anti-PD-L1 or anti-CTLA-4 therapy; 30% to 40% had some.

Germline values: CDR1 MNHNY, CDR2 SVGAGI (reference sequence). The trim removed 6 bases at V and 1 base at J, leaving 5 bases unmatched. CDR3 length: 14 amino acids. Drawing of blood for sampling happened at baseline, at cycle 4 day 1, and at cycle 7 day 1. Clones were sequenced by immunoSEQ multiplex PCR, and TCRdb holds only the in-frame ones, with some missing. This sample has 65,000 to 100,000 clones, with roughly 80% found just once. This clonotype originated in an adult with an advanced solid tumor such as melanoma, head and neck, liver or kidney cancer. This sequence joins TRBV6-6 and TRBJ2-7, with 8 positions matching TRBD1. The source was CD4+ or CD8+ T cells sorted from blood, collected in a trial of the OX40 agonist ivuxolimab. The CDR3 nucleotides read TGTGCCAGCAGGGGCCGGGACAGGTCCTACGAGCAGTACTTC. Amino acid sequence: CASRGRDRSYEQYF.